This TCR beta chain was documented in a study of CD8 T cells in Susac syndrome. Sequencing of TCR beta was performed on blood CD8+ and CD4+ T cells. The V and J ends lost 7 bases and 5 bases, in that order; junction bases with no gene match: 13. CDR3 length equals 15 residues. Per germline, CDR1 MNHNY and CDR2 SVGAGI (reference sequence). With random hexamers, reverse transcription was performed on about 0.5 to 1 ug of RNA. Amplification of TCR beta CDR3 across 54 Vbeta and 13 Jbeta was performed with immunoSEQ multiplex PCR. TCRdb reprocessed the immunoSEQ multiplex PCR reads via MiXCR and lists one record per CDR3 protein. The data show 100,000 to 150,000 distinct CDR3 sequences, with approximately 93% seen just once and roughly 0.29% held by the top ten.

This TCR was recovered from a human donor with multiple sclerosis. This chain uses TRBV6-6 with TRBJ2-7; the match to TRBD1 covers 8 bases. The source material was CD8+ T cells from PBMCs. CDR3 amino acids: CASTQDRASIHEQYF. The CDR3 coding sequence is TGTGCCAGCACCCAGGACAGGGCCTCCATCCACGAGCAGTACTTC.